Here is one T cell receptor beta chain with its context. Its antigen target is currently unknown. The sample holds no much larger clone one base away, and base qualities are not on file. The data derive from a study of blood T cell repertoires in COVID-19 (dated by TCRdb to about 2020). Background for the entire study: Samples from collaborators originated in the United States, Italy and Spain and spanned both the acute and convalescent phases of COVID-19. The repertoires were released in a freely available public database meant as a resource for research on the immune response to SARS-CoV-2. Where HLA class I and class II types were available, the types were taken from metadata supplied by the sample provider, not from assay-based typing. Deeply sampled blood TCRbeta repertoires from subjects exposed to, actively infected with, or recovered from COVID-19 were included in the dataset. A de-identified subject ID, COVID-19 status, age in years and sex were almost always included in the sample metadata. The samples were drawn from two sources: the first 160 participants of the ongoing ImmuneRACE study, and 1,200 or so subjects contributed by 6 global collaborators. The prospective study material was composed of cDNA or gDNA derived from T cells, B-cell-depleted T cells, or PBMCs.

V lost 5 bases and J lost 7 bases; the stretch between them is 12 bases long. Its CDR3 holds 12 amino acids, cysteine through phenylalanine. The DNA shown is the 36-base CDR3, in frame from base 1. From the germline V gene, CDR1 is SGDLS and CDR2 is YYNGEE. The immunoSEQ Assay, a bias-controlled multiplex PCR, was used to amplify TCRbeta CDR3 regions from genomic DNA. Concerning the study's data processing: Within the assay, amplification of reference gene primers was used to estimate how many nucleated cells each sample contained. Sequence reads were collapsed and filtered to measure the absolute abundance of every unique TCRbeta CDR3 rearrangement. For each sample, productive Simpson clonality was calculated as the square root of Simpson's diversity index over productive rearrangements. The clones in this table, taken by TCRdb from immuneACCESS, are in-frame only. Not every clone is retained; where verified, under half of the shortfall comes from an unresolved V gene, and the cause of the rest is unknown. V, J and clone size are those of that table, while D and trimming were read from the DNA. The sample table lists some 250,000 clones, over 80% of them with a count of one. The ten largest account for about 2% of the sample.

What the authors observed across the whole study: The amount of clinical and demographic metadata varied by source and participant and was provided uncurated.

Samples from volunteer blood donors who had recovered from COVID-19 were contributed by a second Seattle source. Each collaborating institution followed its own protocols to collect whole blood in K2EDTA tubes. For TCRbeta analysis, collaborators shipped samples as frozen whole blood, isolated PBMCs, or DNA extracted from either of those sample types. This TCR derives from a man younger than 45 who had recovered from COVID-19. This chain joins TRBV9 to TRBJ1-1, with no confidently assigned D gene. Sequencing was performed on peripheral blood. The nucleotide sequence reads as follows: TGTGCCAGCAGTAGGGCAGGAGGTGAAGCTTTCTTT. It is translated as CASSRAGGEAFF.